This T cell receptor beta chain is from a study of blood T cell repertoires in COVID-19. About the research overall: Some COVID-19 samples were acute and others convalescent; all came from the United States, Italy and Spain.

This clone showed up just a few times. V was shortened by 5 bases and J by 5 bases, with 9 bases between the two germline ends. The CDR3 extends over 12 amino acids. Per germline, CDR1 MNHEY and CDR2 SVGEGT. In the source study's methods: Researchers report that nucleated cell counts were estimated from reference gene primer amplification. Using immunoSEQ multiplex PCR, the repertoire was profiled, and TCRdb retains in-frame clones only, with some absent. Clonal size and the V and J genes are those of that table, whereas D and trimming came from the DNA. The repertoire holds around 56,000 clones, with around 84% as singletons.

The chain recombines TRBV6-2 or TRBV6-3 with TRBJ2-5; the D is unclear. The receptor's source is a man in his 60s with acute or convalescent COVID-19. The sample comprised peripheral blood. In nucleotides, the CDR3 is TGTGCCAGCAGTCCCCTACCTGAGACCCAGTACTTC. It translates to CASSPLPETQYF.